Detailed here is one T cell receptor beta chain. Its antigen is still unknown. The CDR3 is made up of 10 amino acids. The V end lost 8 bases, the J end lost 11 bases, and 15 bases lay between the germline ends. The V gene's germline CDR1 is GTSNPN and CDR2 SVGIG (reference sequence). Primers: 60 Vbeta forward and 13 Jbeta reverse. Assay used: immunoSEQ multiplex PCR; TCRdb lists only in-frame clones, some missing. The table has more than 75,000 clones, around 80% seen once. This entry is derived from a study of cytomegalovirus exposure and HLA in healthy donors. Study results and limitations: In an earlier analysis, in under 700 donors, most V segments appeared productive either ~87% or ~30% of the time.

This chain connects TRBV30 to TRBJ1-1; a weak D match, TRBD1 (5 bases). This TCR came from a man younger than 45 in good health and CMV-seronegative. Sequencing input: PBMCs. The CDR3, as DNA: TGTGCCCTGGGACTGCCGAGGGCTTTCTTT. Translating it yields CALGLPRAFF.